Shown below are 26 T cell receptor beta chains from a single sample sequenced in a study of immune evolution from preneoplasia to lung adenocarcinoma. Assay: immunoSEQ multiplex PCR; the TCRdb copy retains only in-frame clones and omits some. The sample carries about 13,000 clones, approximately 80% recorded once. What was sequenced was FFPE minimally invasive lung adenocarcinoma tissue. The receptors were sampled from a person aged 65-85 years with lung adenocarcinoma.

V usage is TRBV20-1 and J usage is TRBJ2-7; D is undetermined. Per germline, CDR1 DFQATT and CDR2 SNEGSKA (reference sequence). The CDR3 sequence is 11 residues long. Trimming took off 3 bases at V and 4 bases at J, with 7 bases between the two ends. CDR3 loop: CSAREKYEQYF. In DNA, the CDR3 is TGCAGTGCTAGGGAGAAGTACGAGCAGTACTTC.

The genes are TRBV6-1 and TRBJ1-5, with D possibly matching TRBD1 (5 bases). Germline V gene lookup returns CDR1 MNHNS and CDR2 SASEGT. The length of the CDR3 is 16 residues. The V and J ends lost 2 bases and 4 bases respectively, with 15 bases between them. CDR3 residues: CASSETAGQGNQPQHF. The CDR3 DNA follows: TGTGCCAGCAGTGAAACAGCAGGACAAGGGAATCAGCCCCAGCATTTT.

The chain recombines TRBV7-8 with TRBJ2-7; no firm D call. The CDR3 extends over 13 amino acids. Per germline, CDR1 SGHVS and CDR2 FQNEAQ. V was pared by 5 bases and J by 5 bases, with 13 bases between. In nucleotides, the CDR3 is TGTGCCAGCAGCACCTATGAGACCAACGAGCAGTACTTC. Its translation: CASSTYETNEQYF.

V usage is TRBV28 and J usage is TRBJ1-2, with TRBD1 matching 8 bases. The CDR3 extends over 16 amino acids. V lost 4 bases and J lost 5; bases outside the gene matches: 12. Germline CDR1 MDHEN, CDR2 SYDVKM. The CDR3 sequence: CASSSQNRQGKYGYTF. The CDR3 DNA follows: TGTGCCAGCAGTTCCCAAAATCGACAGGGGAAATATGGCTACACCTTC.

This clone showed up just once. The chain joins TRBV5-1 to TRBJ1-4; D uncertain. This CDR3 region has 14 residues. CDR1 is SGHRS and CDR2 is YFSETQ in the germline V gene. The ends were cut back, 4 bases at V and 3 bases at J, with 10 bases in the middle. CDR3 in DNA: TGCGCCAGCAGCCCCGTCAAGGCTAATGAAAAACTGTTTTTT. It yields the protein CASSPVKANEKLFF.

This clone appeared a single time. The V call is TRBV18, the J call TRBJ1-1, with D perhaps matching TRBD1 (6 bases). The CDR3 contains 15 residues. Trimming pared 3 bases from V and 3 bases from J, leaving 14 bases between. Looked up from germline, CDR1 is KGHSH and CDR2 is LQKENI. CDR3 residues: CASSPGRGTDTEAFF. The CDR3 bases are TGTGCCAGCTCACCGGGAAGGGGGACTGACACTGAAGCTTTCTTT. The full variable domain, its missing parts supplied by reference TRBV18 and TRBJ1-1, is NAGVMQNPRHLVRRRGQEARLRCSPMKGHSHVYWYRQLPEEGLKFMVYLQKENIIDESGMPKERFSAEFPKEGPSILRIQQVVRGDSAAYFCASSPGRGTDTEAFFGQGTRLTVV.

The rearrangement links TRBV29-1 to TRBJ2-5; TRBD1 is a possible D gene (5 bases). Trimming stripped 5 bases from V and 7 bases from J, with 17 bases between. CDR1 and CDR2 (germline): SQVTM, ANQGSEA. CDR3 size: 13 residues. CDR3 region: CSVSPAGPGTQYF. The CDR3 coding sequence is TGCAGCGTTTCCCCGGCAGGGCCGGGGACCCAGTACTTC. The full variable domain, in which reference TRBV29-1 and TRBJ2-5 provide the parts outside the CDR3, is SAVISQKPSRDICQRGTSLTIQCQVDSQVTMMFWYRQQPGQSLTLIATANQGSEATYESGFVIDKFPISRPNLTFSTLTVSNMSPEDSSIYLCSVSPAGPGTQYFGPGTRLLVL.

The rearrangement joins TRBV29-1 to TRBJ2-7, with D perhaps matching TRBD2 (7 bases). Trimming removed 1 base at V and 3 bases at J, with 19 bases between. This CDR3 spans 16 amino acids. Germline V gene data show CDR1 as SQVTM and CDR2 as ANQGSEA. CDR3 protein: CSVEGELRGGLYEQYF. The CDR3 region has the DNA TGCAGCGTTGAAGGGGAGTTGAGGGGGGGACTCTACGAGCAGTACTTC.

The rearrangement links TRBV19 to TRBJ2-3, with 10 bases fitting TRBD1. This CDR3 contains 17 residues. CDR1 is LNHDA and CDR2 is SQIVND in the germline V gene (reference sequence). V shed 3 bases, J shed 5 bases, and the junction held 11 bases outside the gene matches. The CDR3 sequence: CASSIPARQGARDTQYF. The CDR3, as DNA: TGTGCCAGTAGTATCCCCGCTCGACAGGGGGCGCGAGATACGCAGTATTTT.

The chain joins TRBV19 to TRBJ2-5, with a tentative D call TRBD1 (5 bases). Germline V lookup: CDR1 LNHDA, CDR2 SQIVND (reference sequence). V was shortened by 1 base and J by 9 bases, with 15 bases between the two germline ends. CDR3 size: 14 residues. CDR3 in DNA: TGTGCCAGTAGTATAGGACAAGCTGGGGCGGCCCAGTACTTC. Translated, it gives CASSIGQAGAAQYF.

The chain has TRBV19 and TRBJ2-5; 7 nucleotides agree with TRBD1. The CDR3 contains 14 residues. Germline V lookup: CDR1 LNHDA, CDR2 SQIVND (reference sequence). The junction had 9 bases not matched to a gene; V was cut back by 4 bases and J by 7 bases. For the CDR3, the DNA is TGTGCCAGTAGTACCCCACAGGGGACGAGGACCCAGTACTTC. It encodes CASSTPQGTRTQYF.

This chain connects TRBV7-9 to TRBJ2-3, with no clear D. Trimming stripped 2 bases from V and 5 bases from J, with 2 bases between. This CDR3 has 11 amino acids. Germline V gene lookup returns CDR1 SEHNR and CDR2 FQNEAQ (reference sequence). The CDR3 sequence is CASSLKDTQYF. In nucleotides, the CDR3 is TGTGCCAGCAGCTTAAAAGATACGCAGTATTTT. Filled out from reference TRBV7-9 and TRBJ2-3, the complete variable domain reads DTGVSQNPRHKITKRGQNVTFRCDPISEHNRLYWYRQTLGQGPEFLTYFQNEAQLEKSRLLSDRFSAERPKGSFSTLEIQRTEQGDSAMYLCASSLKDTQYFGPGTRLTVL.

Written as DNA, the CDR3 is TGCAGCGTCTTTGGGACAGGGCTTACCTCTAGCACAGATACGCAGTATTTT. Translation: CSVFGTGLTSSTDTQYF. This chain connects TRBV29-1 to TRBJ2-3; TRBD1 aligns across 9 bases. The ends lost 6 bases at V and 0 bases at J; junction bases unmatched: 13. There are 17 residues in the CDR3. From germline, CDR1 is SQVTM and CDR2 ANQGSEA.

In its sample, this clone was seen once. The CDR3: CASSEWLSGEQYF. CDR3 coding DNA: TGTGCCAGCAGTGAATGGCTTTCGGGCGAGCAGTACTTC. The chain couples TRBV6-1 to TRBJ2-7; no definite D call. CDR3 size: 13 residues. Germline lookup yields CDR1 MNHNS and CDR2 SASEGT. V lost 2 bases, J lost 6 bases, and 11 bases lay in between.

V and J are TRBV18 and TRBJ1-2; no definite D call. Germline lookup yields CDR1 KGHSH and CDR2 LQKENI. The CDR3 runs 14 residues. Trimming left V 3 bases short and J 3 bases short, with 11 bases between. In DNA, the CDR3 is TGTGCCAGCTCACCTTCCGGGCCCGACTATGGCTACACCTTC. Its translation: CASSPSGPDYGYTF. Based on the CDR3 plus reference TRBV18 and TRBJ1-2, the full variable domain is NAGVMQNPRHLVRRRGQEARLRCSPMKGHSHVYWYRQLPEEGLKFMVYLQKENIIDESGMPKERFSAEFPKEGPSILRIQQVVRGDSAAYFCASSPSGPDYGYTFGSGTRLTVV.

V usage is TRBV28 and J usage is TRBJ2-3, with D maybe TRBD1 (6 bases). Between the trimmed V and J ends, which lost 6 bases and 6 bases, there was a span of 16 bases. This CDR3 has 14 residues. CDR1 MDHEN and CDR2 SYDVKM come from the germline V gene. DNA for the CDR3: TGTGCCAGCAGCCCGACAGGAGCAGTCGATACGCAGTATTTT. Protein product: CASSPTGAVDTQYF.

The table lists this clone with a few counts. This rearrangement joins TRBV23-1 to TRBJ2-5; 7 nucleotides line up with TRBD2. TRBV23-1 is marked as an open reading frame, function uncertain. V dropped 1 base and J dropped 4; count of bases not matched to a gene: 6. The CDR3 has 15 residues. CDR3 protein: CASSQFRREGETQYF. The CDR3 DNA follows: TGCGCCAGCAGTCAATTCCGCAGGGAGGGAGAGACCCAGTACTTC.

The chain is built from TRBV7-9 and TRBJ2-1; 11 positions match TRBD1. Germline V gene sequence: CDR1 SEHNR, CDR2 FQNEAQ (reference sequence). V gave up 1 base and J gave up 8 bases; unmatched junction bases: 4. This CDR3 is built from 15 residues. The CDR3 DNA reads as TGTGCCAGCAGCTTAGAGGGGACAGGGGGGGATGAGCAGTTCTTC. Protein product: CASSLEGTGGDEQFF.

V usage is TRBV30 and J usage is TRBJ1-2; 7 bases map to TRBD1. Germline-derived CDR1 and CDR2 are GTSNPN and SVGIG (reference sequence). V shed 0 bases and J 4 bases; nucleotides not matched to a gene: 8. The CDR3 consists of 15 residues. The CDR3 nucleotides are TGTGCCTGGAGTGTACTGGGGACAGAAAGCTATGGCTACACCTTC. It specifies CAWSVLGTESYGYTF.

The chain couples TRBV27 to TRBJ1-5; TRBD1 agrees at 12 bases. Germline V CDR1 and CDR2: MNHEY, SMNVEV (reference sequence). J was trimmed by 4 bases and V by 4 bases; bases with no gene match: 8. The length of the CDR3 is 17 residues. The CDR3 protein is CASSSGTGGGRNQPQHF. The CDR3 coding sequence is TGTGCCAGCAGTTCCGGGACAGGGGGCGGCCGAAATCAGCCCCAGCATTTT.

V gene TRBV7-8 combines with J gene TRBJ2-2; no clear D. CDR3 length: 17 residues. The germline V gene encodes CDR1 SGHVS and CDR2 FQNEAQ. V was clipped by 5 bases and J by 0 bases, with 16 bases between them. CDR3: CASSPLKVWSNTGELFF. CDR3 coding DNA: TGTGCCAGCAGCCCCTTAAAGGTCTGGTCGAACACCGGGGAGCTGTTTTTT. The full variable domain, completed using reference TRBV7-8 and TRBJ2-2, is GAGVSQSPRYKVAKRGQDVALRCDPISGHVSLFWYQQALGQGPEFLTYFQNEAQLDKSGLPSDRFFAERPEGSVSTLKIQRTQQEDSAVYLCASSPLKVWSNTGELFFGEGSRLTVL.

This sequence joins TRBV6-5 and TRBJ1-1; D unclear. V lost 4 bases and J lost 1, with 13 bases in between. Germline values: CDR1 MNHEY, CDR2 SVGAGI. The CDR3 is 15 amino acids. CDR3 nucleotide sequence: TGTGCCAGCAGTTCGGGGAGGTATGGGAACACTGAAGCTTTCTTT. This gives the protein CASSSGRYGNTEAFF.

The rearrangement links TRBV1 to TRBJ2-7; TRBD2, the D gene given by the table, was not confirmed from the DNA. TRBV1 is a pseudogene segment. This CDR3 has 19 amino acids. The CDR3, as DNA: TGCACCAGCAGCCAAGTGGTGGAGACTAGCGGGAGAGCTTTTGACGAGCAGTACTTC. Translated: CTSSQVVETSGRAFDEQYF.

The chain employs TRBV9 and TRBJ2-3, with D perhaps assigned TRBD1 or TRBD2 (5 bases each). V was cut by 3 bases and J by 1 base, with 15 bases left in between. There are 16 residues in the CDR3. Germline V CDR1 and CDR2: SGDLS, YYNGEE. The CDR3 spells CASSAVSGTGTDTQYF. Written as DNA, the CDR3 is TGTGCCAGCAGCGCTGTGTCCGGGACCGGCACAGATACGCAGTATTTT. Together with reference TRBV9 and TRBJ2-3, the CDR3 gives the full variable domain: DSGVTQTPKHLITATGQRVTLRCSPRSGDLSVYWYQQSLDQGLQFLIQYYNGEERAKGNILERFSAQQFPDLHSELNLSSLELGDSALYFCASSAVSGTGTDTQYFGPGTRLTVL.

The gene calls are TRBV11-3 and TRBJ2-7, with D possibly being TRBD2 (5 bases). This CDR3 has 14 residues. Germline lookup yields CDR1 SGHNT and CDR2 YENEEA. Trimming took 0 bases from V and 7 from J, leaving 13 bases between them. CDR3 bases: TGTGCCAGCAGCTTAGATGGTTTGGCGGGTGAGCAGTACTTC. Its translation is CASSLDGLAGEQYF.

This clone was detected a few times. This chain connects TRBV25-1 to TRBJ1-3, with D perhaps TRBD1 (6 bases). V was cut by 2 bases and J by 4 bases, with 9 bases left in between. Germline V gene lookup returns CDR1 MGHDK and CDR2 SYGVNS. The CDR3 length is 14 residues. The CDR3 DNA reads TGTGCCAGCAGTGAAGGGGGCCAAGGAAACACCATATATTTT. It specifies CASSEGGQGNTIYF.